The source of this T cell receptor (beta chain) is a study of OX40 agonist ivuxolimab in advanced cancers. Across the whole study: Patients enrolled in dose escalation were diagnosed with hepatocellular carcinoma, melanoma, renal cell or head and neck cancer.

Only in-frame clones appear in the TCRdb table, and some are missing; sequencing was by immunoSEQ multiplex PCR. This repertoire shows about 78,000 clones, 87% found once; its top ten account for roughly 0.25%. This receptor was identified in an adult with an advanced solid tumor such as melanoma, head and neck, liver or kidney cancer. Sequenced material: CD4+ or CD8+ T cells sorted from blood, taken in a trial of the OX40 agonist ivuxolimab.

This chain's CDR3 is CASTALGTGNTEAFF. DNA for the CDR3: TGTGCCAGCACCGCCCTGGGGACAGGAAACACTGAAGCTTTCTTT. This chain connects TRBV9 to TRBJ1-1; 8 nucleotides align to TRBD1. Germline V gene sequence: CDR1 SGDLS, CDR2 YYNGEE. The J segment lost 2 bases and the V segment lost 6 bases, leaving 9 bases of the junction unmatched. The CDR3 contains 15 residues. Filled out from reference TRBV9 and TRBJ1-1, the complete variable domain reads DSGVTQTPKHLITATGQRVTLRCSPRSGDLSVYWYQQSLDQGLQFLIQYYNGEERAKGNILERFSAQQFPDLHSELNLSSLELGDSALYFCASTALGTGNTEAFFGQGTRLTVV.